The T cell receptor (beta chain) under discussion was sequenced for a study of T-cell memory formation after mild COVID-19. About the study: TCR clusters largely stayed donor specific. Study results and limitations: While clones contracting from day 15 to 85 were balanced between CD4 and CD8, later expanders leaned CD4+.

TCRdb re-analysed the 5' RACE reads in MiXCR, keeping a single row per CDR3 protein. The sample has about half a million distinct CDR3 sequences, about 20% seen once. This clonotype has a handful of counts. Its antigen is not known. The trim removed 5 bases at V and 5 bases at J, leaving 4 bases unmatched. The CDR3 is 14 residues long. The germline V gene encodes CDR1 SEHNR and CDR2 FQNEAQ (reference sequence). The sequence derives from an adult woman who had mild COVID-19 (a few samples of this study predate the infection). Cell type and time point are not known. Sequenced sample: PBMCs or a T cell subset sorted from them (not recorded which). The genes are TRBV7-9 and TRBJ2-3, with TRBD1 identical over 10 bases. The DNA of the CDR3 is TGTGCCAGCAGCCTCGGGACAGGGGTAGATACGCAGTATTTT. As protein: CASSLGTGVDTQYF.